The 20 T cell receptor beta chains in this list originate from one sample, sequenced in a study of graft-versus-host responses after intestinal transplantation (dated by TCRdb to 2020 to 2023). Libraries came from the immunoSEQ multiplex PCR assay. What TCRdb holds here is the immuneACCESS table cut down to in-frame rearrangements. Part of the clones is not present; checked against another copy, under half of the missing clones reflect an unresolved V gene, and the others are unexplained. The sample table lists about 11,000 clones, about 33% of them with a count of one. 1.9% of the sample is taken by the ten largest. Sample time point, as interpreted from the label and publication: cells obtained before transplantation from donor or recipient. The material was alloreactive CD4+ T cells from a mixed lymphocyte reaction culture, obtained before transplantation. The intended sense of this specimen's cell subset or site label: CFSE-low proliferating T cells sorted from roughly six-day pre-transplant mixed lymphocyte reaction (GvH or HvG direction). These receptors all stem from a human patient who was an organ donor for intestinal transplantation.

By proportion, this clone is medium-sized. This chain connects TRBV6-6 to TRBJ2-7; 7 bases fit TRBD1. The V gene's germline CDR1 is MNHNY and CDR2 SVGAGI (reference sequence). The CDR3 has 15 amino acids. Trimming at V came to 6 bases and at J to 0 bases, leaving 8 bases not matched to a gene. DNA of the CDR3: TGTGCCAGCAGGCCCGTAGGGGGCGCCTCCTACGAGCAGTACTTC. The encoded protein is CASRPVGGASYEQYF.

This chain links TRBV6-4 with TRBJ2-3, with D possibly being TRBD2 (6 bases). The CDR3 extends over 12 amino acids. Germline V gene lookup returns CDR1 MRHNA and CDR2 SNTAGT. V was shortened by 4 bases and J by 6 bases, with 8 bases between the two germline ends. The CDR3 DNA is TGTGCCAGCAGTGGTGGAGGGGATACGCAGTATTTT. It specifies CASSGGGDTQYF.

This clone is classed as medium-sized (0.01 to 0.1%). This chain links TRBV7-9 with TRBJ1-1; TRBD1 matches at 8 bases. J gave up 0 bases and V 2 bases, and 2 bases lay outside the gene matches. The CDR3 has 15 residues. Germline assignment: CDR1 SEHNR and CDR2 FQNEAQ (reference sequence). DNA of the CDR3: TGTGCCAGCAGCTTACTGACAGGGGTGAACACTGAAGCTTTCTTT. Translation: CASSLLTGVNTEAFF.

The chain joins TRBV19 to TRBJ1-6; weak D call: TRBD1 (6 bases). CDR3 size: 14 residues. From germline, CDR1 is LNHDA and CDR2 SQIVND (reference sequence). Between the trimmed V and J ends, which lost 5 bases and 6 bases, there was a span of 11 bases. The CDR3 DNA is TGTGCCAGTAGTCCGACAGGAACTAATTCACCCCTCCACTTT. Its translation is CASSPTGTNSPLHF. Variable domain in full (rest from reference TRBV19 and TRBJ1-6): DGGITQSPKYLFRKEGQNVTLSCEQNLNHDAMYWYRQDPGQGLRLIYYSQIVNDFQKGDIAEGYSVSREKKESFPLTVTSAQKNPTAFYLCASSPTGTNSPLHFGNGTRLTVT.

The genes are TRBV7-9 and TRBJ1-1; D possibly corresponds to TRBD1 (6 bases). CDR1 and CDR2 from the germline V gene are SEHNR and FQNEAQ (reference sequence). Trimming stripped 4 bases from V and 4 bases from J, with 7 bases between. The CDR3 sequence is 12 residues long. This CDR3 is CASSYRATEAFF. The DNA for the CDR3 is TGTGCCAGCAGCTACAGGGCCACTGAAGCTTTCTTT.

The V and J genes are TRBV5-4 and TRBJ2-3, with 9 bases lining up with TRBD2. V lost 3 bases and J lost 0; bases outside the gene matches: 11. The CDR3 consists of 18 residues. Germline values: CDR1 SGHNT, CDR2 YYREEE (reference sequence). In nucleotides, the CDR3 is TGTGCCAGCAGCTCCTCCCCTTTACTAGCGGGTAGCACAGATACGCAGTATTTT. This gives the protein CASSSSPLLAGSTDTQYF.

CDR3 region: CASSPRIAGGRTDTQYF. CDR3 coding DNA: TGTGCCAGCTCACCACGAATAGCGGGGGGCCGCACAGATACGCAGTATTTT. J is TRBJ2-3 and V is TRBV18; 10 bases are a match to TRBD2. Per germline, CDR1 KGHSH and CDR2 LQKENI. The J segment lost 1 base and the V segment lost 1 base, leaving 5 bases of the junction unmatched. This CDR3 spans 17 amino acids.

J is TRBJ1-6 and V is TRBV27; D remains unclear. This CDR3 has 14 residues. Germline lookup yields CDR1 MNHEY and CDR2 SMNVEV (reference sequence). Trimming removed 0 bases at V and 2 bases at J, with 2 bases between. The CDR3 DNA reads TGTGCCAGCAGTTTATCTACCTATAATTCACCCCTCCACTTT. This sequence encodes CASSLSTYNSPLHF.

This rearrangement joins TRBV2 to TRBJ2-3, with TRBD2 matching over 10 bases. Trimming removed 6 bases from V and 2 bases from J; junction bases left unmatched: 5. CDR1 is SNHLY, CDR2 FYNNEI, per germline. CDR3 length equals 15 residues. The CDR3 sequence: CASRKREGITDTQYF. The CDR3, as DNA: TGTGCCAGCAGGAAGCGGGAGGGGATCACAGATACGCAGTATTTT. The entire variable domain, with the rest obtained from reference TRBV2 and TRBJ2-3, is as follows: EPEVTQTPSHQVTQMGQEVILRCVPISNHLYFYWYRQILGQKVEFLVSFYNNEISEKSEIFDDQFSVERPDGSNFTLKIRSTKLEDSAMYFCASRKREGITDTQYFGPGTRLTVL.

Judged by abundance, this clone is medium-sized. The chain combines TRBV28 with TRBJ1-2; D is perhaps TRBD1 (5 bases). Germline assignment: CDR1 MDHEN and CDR2 SYDVKM. V was cut by 6 bases and J by 8 bases, with 22 bases left in between. This CDR3 spans 15 amino acids. CDR3 amino acids: CASSPGSIGVEGYTF. The CDR3 nucleotides read TGTGCCAGCAGCCCTGGCAGTATAGGGGTGGAAGGCTACACCTTC.

V is TRBV27 and J is TRBJ2-5; D might be TRBD2 (6 bases). V lost 8 bases, J lost 4 bases, and 23 bases lay in between. CDR1 is MNHEY and CDR2 is SMNVEV in the germline V gene (reference sequence). The CDR3 runs to 16 residues. CDR3 region: CASYHAVGTPVETQYF. The DNA of the CDR3 is TGTGCCAGCTATCATGCCGTGGGGACTCCGGTAGAGACCCAGTACTTC.

The rearrangement links TRBV27 to TRBJ1-2; D might be TRBD1 (6 bases). Trimming cost V 6 bases and J 2 bases, with 13 bases left between them. CDR1 is MNHEY, CDR2 SMNVEV, per germline (reference sequence). The CDR3 loop spans 14 amino acids. CDR3 sequence (DNA): TGTGCCAGCAGCTCCAGCAGGGGAAACTATGGCTACACCTTC. It specifies CASSSSRGNYGYTF.

This clone was recorded a few times. The CDR3 bases are TGTGCCAGCAGTTACCAGTACACCGGGGAGCTGTTTTTT. Residues: CASSYQYTGELFF. The J gene is TRBJ2-2, the V gene TRBV6-6; no definite D call. The CDR3 has 13 amino acids. V was cut by 2 bases and J by 3 bases, with 4 bases left in between. Germline CDR1 reads MNHNY; CDR2 reads SVGAGI (reference sequence).

The rearrangement uses TRBV5-1 and TRBJ2-5, with 7 bases matching TRBD1. The CDR3 is made up of 14 amino acids. V trimming: 3 bases; J trimming: 5 bases; junction bases outside the gene matches: 7. Germline V gene data show CDR1 as SGHRS and CDR2 as YFSETQ. The CDR3, as DNA: TGCGCCAGCAGCTCTAGGACAGGTGGGGAGACCCAGTACTTC. As protein: CASSSRTGGETQYF.

This clone is medium-sized within its sample. The chain uses TRBV7-2 and TRBJ1-6, with D possibly being TRBD1 (5 bases). The V and J ends lost 6 bases and 5 bases respectively, with 11 bases between them. Germline V gene lookup returns CDR1 SGHTA and CDR2 FQGNSA. The CDR3 is 14 amino acids. CDR3 in amino acids: CASRPRVNNSPLHF. CDR3 nucleotide sequence: TGTGCCAGCAGGCCCAGGGTAAATAATTCACCCCTCCACTTT.

This clone was observed a handful of times. This chain joins TRBV4-2 and TRBJ1-1; possible D gene TRBD1, 5 bases. The CDR3 totals 15 residues. Trimming removed 5 bases at V and 0 bases at J, with 13 bases between. Germline CDR1 is LGHNA and CDR2 is YNFKEQ. The CDR3, as DNA: TGTGCCAGCAGCTCGGGGGGGACCATGAACACTGAAGCTTTCTTT. Translation gives CASSSGGTMNTEAFF.

This clone turned up a few times. This chain connects TRBV4-2 to TRBJ2-7; the D is unclear. V was trimmed by 1 base and J by 3 bases, leaving 7 bases between them. Germline V lookup: CDR1 LGHNA, CDR2 YNFKEQ. This CDR3 has 13 amino acids. CDR3 sequence: CASSQANHYEQYF. The CDR3, as DNA: TGTGCCAGCAGCCAAGCTAATCACTACGAGCAGTACTTC.

This clone occurred a few times. J is TRBJ2-3 and V is TRBV6-5, with D maybe TRBD2 (6 bases). Germline values: CDR1 MNHEY, CDR2 SVGAGI. Deletions cut 4 bases from V and 1 base from J, with 12 bases between. This CDR3 is 15 amino acids long. The CDR3 sequence is CASSSGDWRTDTQYF. The CDR3 DNA reads TGTGCCAGCAGTTCCGGGGACTGGCGCACAGATACGCAGTATTTT.

A few counts support this clone. CDR3 sequence: CASSPDSYGYTF. CDR3 DNA sequence: TGCGCCAGCAGCCCCGACAGCTATGGCTACACCTTC. V usage is TRBV5-1 and J usage is TRBJ1-2, with a weak D call TRBD1 (5 bases). Germline lookup yields CDR1 SGHRS and CDR2 YFSETQ. Trimming stripped 4 bases from V and 4 bases from J, with 8 bases between. This CDR3 has 12 amino acids.

V gene TRBV29-1 combines with J gene TRBJ1-1, with 7 nucleotides matching TRBD1. This CDR3 has 12 amino acids. Looked up from germline, CDR1 is SQVTM and CDR2 is ANQGSEA. With V trimmed by 0 bases and J by 7 bases, 2 bases remained unmatched. The DNA of the CDR3 is TGCAGCGTTGAAGACTGGGACAGTGAAGCTTTCTTT. Its protein is CSVEDWDSEAFF.